Below, 13 T cell receptor beta chains from the same sample are listed, as sequenced in a study of cytomegalovirus exposure and HLA in healthy donors. PCR was performed using 60 Vbeta and 13 Jbeta primers. The data were produced by immunoSEQ multiplex PCR, yet TCRdb's version contains in-frame clones alone and is incomplete. The repertoire has roughly 170,000 clones, almost 80% of them found once; the top ten carry 1.3%. The source material was PBMCs. Every receptor here comes from a man aged 25 to 45 in good health and CMV-seronegative.

The chain recombines TRBV27 with TRBJ2-1, with 9 bases aligning to TRBD2. V was clipped by 5 bases and J by 3 bases; unmatched bases: 20. Germline V gives CDR1 MNHEY, CDR2 SMNVEV (reference sequence). The CDR3 sequence is 20 residues long. The CDR3 region is CASSPPSLAGTSKRYNEQFF. The CDR3, as DNA: TGTGCCAGCAGTCCCCCTTCCCTAGCGGGGACCTCAAAACGCTACAATGAGCAGTTCTTC.

This chain uses TRBV6-4 with TRBJ2-3; D might be TRBD1 (6 bases). CDR1 and CDR2 (germline): MRHNA, SNTAGT. Trimming pared 3 bases from V and 2 bases from J, leaving 9 bases between. The CDR3 consists of 14 residues. The CDR3 nucleotides read TGTGCCAGCAGTGAACAGGGTGACACAGATACGCAGTATTTT. This sequence encodes CASSEQGDTDTQYF.

V is TRBV15 and J is TRBJ2-5; no definite D call. V shed 5 bases and J shed 2 bases, with 15 bases lying between them. In germline, CDR1 is LNHNV, CDR2 YYDKDF (reference sequence). The CDR3 has 15 amino acids. The CDR3, as DNA: TGTGCCACCAGCGTCCAGTGGAGTGGACAAGAGACCCAGTACTTC. Translating it yields CATSVQWSGQETQYF.

This chain joins TRBV6-1 and TRBJ1-6; 8 bases match TRBD1. J gave up 9 bases and V 0 bases, and 4 bases lay outside the gene matches. The CDR3 sequence is 15 residues long. Germline V lookup: CDR1 MNHNS, CDR2 SASEGT. The chain's CDR3 is CASSEAGQGFSPLHF. In DNA, the CDR3 is TGTGCCAGCAGTGAAGCCGGACAGGGTTTTTCACCCCTCCACTTT.

The chain links TRBV6-5 to TRBJ2-1, with a possible D match to TRBD2 (6 bases). V dropped 2 bases and J dropped 7 bases, with 12 bases sitting between them. Germline lookup yields CDR1 MNHEY and CDR2 SVGAGI. CDR3 length equals 14 residues. The CDR3, as DNA: TGTGCCAGCAGTTACCAGGCAGGGAGGAATGAGCAGTTCTTC. Residues: CASSYQAGRNEQFF.

The chain couples TRBV6-6 to TRBJ2-7, with a weak D call TRBD2 (6 bases). Germline loops: CDR1 MNHNY, CDR2 SVGAGI (reference sequence). V shed 6 bases and J shed 3 bases, with 12 bases lying between them. The CDR3 extends over 13 amino acids. The CDR3 is CASRGGANYEQYF. CDR3 DNA: TGTGCCAGCAGGGGCGGGGCAAACTACGAGCAGTACTTC.

Notes on this clone: At one of its ends the junction is not consistent with the germline gene, which may arise from a read error. This chain connects TRBV7-9 to TRBJ1-3; D might be TRBD1 (5 bases). The CDR3 is 18 amino acids. Germline V gene data show CDR1 as SEHNR and CDR2 as FQNEAQ (reference sequence). The CDR3 coding sequence is TGTTCCAGCAGCTTAGGTCTTTCTGGGGGGACTTCTGGAAACACCATATATTTT. This codes for CSSSLGLSGGTSGNTIYF.

This clone came up a few times. The rearrangement joins TRBV4-2 to TRBJ2-7; perhaps TRBD2 as D (5 bases). Between the trimmed V and J ends, which lost 3 bases and 5 bases, there was a span of 17 bases. The CDR3 spans 15 residues. Germline values: CDR1 LGHNA, CDR2 YNFKEQ. CDR3 in amino acids: CASSHDNGVGNEQYF. The CDR3 DNA sequence: TGTGCCAGCAGCCATGATAACGGGGTAGGGAACGAGCAGTACTTC.

V usage is TRBV11-3 and J usage is TRBJ2-1, with D possibly matching TRBD1 (6 bases). Germline assignment: CDR1 SGHNT and CDR2 YENEEA. The CDR3 extends over 15 amino acids. V lost 5 bases, J lost 4 bases, and 15 bases lay in between. The CDR3 DNA follows: TGTGCCAGCAGCAAAGAGGGGACATCGTACAATGAGCAGTTCTTC. Translation gives CASSKEGTSYNEQFF.

The chain links TRBV2 to TRBJ1-5; D is undetermined. The V and J ends lost 9 bases and 1 base respectively, with 10 bases between them. Germline CDR1 is SNHLY and CDR2 is FYNNEI. This CDR3 spans 13 amino acids. The CDR3 loop reads CASRTGSNQPQHF. The CDR3 DNA follows: TGTGCCAGTCGGACGGGGAGCAATCAGCCCCAGCATTTT.

This chain connects TRBV18 to TRBJ1-1; TRBD1 agrees at 9 bases. There are 15 residues in the CDR3. In germline, CDR1 is KGHSH, CDR2 LQKENI. V gave up 1 base and J gave up 3 bases; unmatched junction bases: 3. The CDR3 sequence: CASSPRDREDTEAFF. In DNA, the CDR3 is TGTGCCAGCTCACCACGGGACAGGGAGGACACTGAAGCTTTCTTT.

The chain carries TRBV10-1 and TRBJ1-1; TRBD1 might be the D (5 bases). Trimming stripped 2 bases from V and 7 bases from J, with 17 bases between. Germline-derived CDR1 and CDR2 are WNHNN and SYGVQD (reference sequence). The CDR3 sequence is 15 residues long. The CDR3 reads CASSEGVLEGSEAFF. CDR3 sequence (DNA): TGCGCCAGCAGTGAGGGTGTTTTGGAGGGGAGTGAAGCTTTCTTT.

The V gene is TRBV10-2, the J gene TRBJ1-5; 8 positions agree with TRBD1. J gave up 5 bases and V 6 bases, and 3 bases lay outside the gene matches. Germline CDR1 and CDR2: WSHSY and SAAADI. The CDR3 consists of 13 residues. CDR3 sequence reads: CASRGTGDQPQHF. CDR3 nucleotides: TGCGCCAGCAGGGGGACAGGAGATCAGCCCCAGCATTTT.